The 8 T cell receptor beta chains below come from one sample, sequenced in a study of T cell responses to AZD1222 COVID-19 vaccine. Sequencing was performed with immunoSEQ multiplex PCR; in TCRdb, only in-frame clones are kept and a portion is missing. This sample has approximately 180,000 clones; around nine tenths occur once, and the top ten carry 1.5% to 2%. The sequencing used peripheral blood, collected on day 0 of AZD1222 vaccination. The receptors derive from an adult in good health.

The chain joins TRBV7-2 to TRBJ2-1; 8 bases align to TRBD2. The length of the CDR3 is 17 residues. The germline V gene has CDR1 SGHTA and CDR2 FQGNSA. The V segment lost 4 bases and the J segment 1 base; nucleotides outside the gene matches: 9. The CDR3 spells CASSWQSGSGSYNEQFF. CDR3 bases: TGTGCCAGCAGCTGGCAGAGCGGGAGTGGGTCCTACAATGAGCAGTTCTTC.

The V and J genes are TRBV5-8 and TRBJ1-1, with D perhaps TRBD1 (6 bases). V was shortened by 3 bases and J by 2 bases, with 14 bases between the two germline ends. Germline V lookup: CDR1 SGHTS, CDR2 YDEGEE. The CDR3 is 15 residues long. This CDR3 reads CASSSQRGANTEAFF. CDR3 bases: TGTGCCAGCAGCTCACAGAGGGGGGCTAACACTGAAGCTTTCTTT. The whole variable domain, remainder taken from reference TRBV5-8 and TRBJ1-1, is EAGVTQSPTHLIKTRGQQATLRCSPISGHTSVYWYQQALGLGLQFLLWYDEGEERNRGNFPPRFSGRQFPNYSSELNVNALELEDSALYLCASSSQRGANTEAFFGQGTRLTVV.

This clone was counted once. The rearrangement joins TRBV4-3 to TRBJ2-1; 9 positions match TRBD2. V lost 0 bases to trimming and J lost 8 bases; unmatched junction nucleotides: 11. Germline V lookup: CDR1 LGHNA, CDR2 YSLEER. The CDR3 totals 17 residues. CDR3 region: CASSQDIYLAGKDEQFF. In DNA, the CDR3 is TGCGCCAGCAGCCAAGATATTTACCTAGCGGGGAAGGATGAGCAGTTCTTC.

This clone has only a few counts. The chain has TRBV19 and TRBJ1-6, with 7 bases matching TRBD1. V was clipped by 7 bases and J by 10 bases; unmatched bases: 10. CDR1 and CDR2 (germline): LNHDA, SQIVND (reference sequence). This CDR3 spans 14 amino acids. The CDR3 DNA is TGTGCCAGTACCACCTCGGACAGGAGATCACCCCTCCACTTT. Amino acids: CASTTSDRRSPLHF.

This clone came up a few times. This sequence joins TRBV10-2 and TRBJ1-1; D is unresolved. Trimming shortened V by 1 base and J by 4 bases, and 10 bases separated the two germline ends. Germline CDR1 WSHSY, CDR2 SAAADI. The CDR3 contains 14 residues. Here the CDR3 DNA reads TGCGCCAGCAGTGAGTGGGGATCGGGCACTGAAGCTTTCTTT. It is translated as CASSEWGSGTEAFF.

The V gene is TRBV21-1, the J gene TRBJ1-4. TRBV21-1 is termed a pseudogene. This CDR3 has 20 amino acids. This CDR3 reads CASSKTTPLDLEATNEKLFF. As DNA, the CDR3 is TGTGCCAGCAGCAAAACTACCCCCTTGGACTTGGAAGCAACTAATGAAAAACTGTTTTTT.

The CDR3 here is CASSPNSQGGTDTQYF. DNA of the CDR3: TGTGCCAGCTCCCCCAACTCGCAGGGAGGGACAGATACGCAGTATTTT. The chain employs TRBV18 and TRBJ2-3; 7 bases fit TRBD2. From germline, CDR1 is KGHSH and CDR2 LQKENI. V lost 6 bases, J lost 3 bases, and 12 bases stayed unmatched. The CDR3 runs 16 residues.

V usage is TRBV5-1 and J usage is TRBJ1-2; D is ambiguous. V lost 0 bases to trimming and J lost 7 bases, with 13 bases between them. The CDR3 contains 14 residues. The germline CDR1 and CDR2 sequences are SGHRS and YFSETQ. The DNA of the CDR3 is TGCGCCAGCAGCTTGGAATCTTCTGGGCGTGGCTACACCTTC. Translating gives CASSLESSGRGYTF.